These 3 T cell receptor beta chains were sequenced from one sample in a study of blood T cells in healthy people across ages. Combining a sample-barcoded 5' primer with a J-beta primer mix, a second PCR ran for roughly 6 to 12 cycles. Using its own MiXCR run on the 5' RACE reads, TCRdb lists one record per CDR3 protein. The data contain approximately 810,000 distinct CDR3 sequences, roughly 26% of them seen just once; the ten biggest clones take up around 15%. The sample taken for sequencing was blood. The receptors shown here come from a woman aged 80 or over in good health.

The chain has TRBV20-1 and TRBJ1-2; D perhaps matches TRBD1 (6 bases). The CDR3 runs to 15 residues. V was shortened by 1 base and J by 5 bases, with 17 bases between the two germline ends. In germline, CDR1 is DFQATT, CDR2 SNEGSKA (reference sequence). The CDR3 spells CSARALRGTSYGYTF. CDR3 coding DNA: TGCAGTGCTAGAGCCCTCAGGGGAACCAGTTATGGCTACACCTTC.

The chain combines TRBV18 with TRBJ2-1, with D unclear. The J call could be wrong; TRBJ2-7 is a better fit for the DNA end. The CDR3 runs to 17 residues. Germline V gene lookup returns CDR1 KGHSH and CDR2 LQKENI. The CDR3 protein is CASSPPLRSNSYNEQYF. The CDR3 region has the DNA TGTGCCAGCTCACCACCCTTGCGGTCTAACTCCTACAATGAGCAGTACTTC.

This clonotype was counted many times. The chain combines TRBV2 with TRBJ2-7, with TRBD2 matching 8 bases. CDR1 SNHLY and CDR2 FYNNEI come from the germline V gene. Germline trimming cut 6 bases from V and 1 base from J; bases unmatched to any gene: 5. This CDR3 contains 14 residues. DNA for the CDR3: TGTGCCAGCAGATCGGGACTAGGTTCCTACGAGCAGTACTTC. Residues: CASRSGLGSYEQYF.